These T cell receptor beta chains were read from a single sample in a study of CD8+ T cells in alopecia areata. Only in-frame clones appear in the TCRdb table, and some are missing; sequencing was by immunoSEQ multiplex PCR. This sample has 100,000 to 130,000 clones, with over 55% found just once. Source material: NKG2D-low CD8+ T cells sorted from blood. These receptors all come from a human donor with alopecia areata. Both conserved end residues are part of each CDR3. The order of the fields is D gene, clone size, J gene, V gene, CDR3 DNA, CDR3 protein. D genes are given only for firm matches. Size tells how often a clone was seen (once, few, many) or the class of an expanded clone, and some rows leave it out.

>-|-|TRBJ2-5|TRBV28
TGTGCCAGCAGTCTCGTACAGGGTGAGACCCAGTACTTC
CASSLVQGETQYF
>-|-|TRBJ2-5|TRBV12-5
TGTGCTAGTGCCCAACCGGGCAGCCAAGAGACCCAGTACTTC
CASAQPGSQETQYF
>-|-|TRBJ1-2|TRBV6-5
TGTGCCAGCAGTAAGGACGGCTATGGCTACACCTTC
CASSKDGYGYTF
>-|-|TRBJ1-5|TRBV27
TGTGCCAGCAGTTTATTCGGGGGACAGCCCCAGCATTTT
CASSLFGGQPQHF
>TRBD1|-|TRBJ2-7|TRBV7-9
TGTGCCAGCAGCTTCCTCCGGGACAGGCCCTACGAGCAGTACTTC
CASSFLRDRPYEQYF
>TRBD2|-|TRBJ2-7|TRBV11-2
TGTGCCAGCAGCCTCTCTAGCGGGAGGGTGGTTGGTAATTCCTACGAGCAGTACTTC
CASSLSSGRVVGNSYEQYF
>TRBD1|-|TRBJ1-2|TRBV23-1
TGCGCCAGCAGTCAATCTTTGAGACAGGGAGGAGGGAACTATGGCTACACCTTC
CASSQSLRQGGGNYGYTF
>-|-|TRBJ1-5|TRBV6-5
TGTGCCAGCACCCTAAAGAGCCCGAGGGCCCAGCATTTT
CASTLKSPRAQHF
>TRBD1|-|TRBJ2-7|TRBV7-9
TGTGCCAGCAGCCCGGAGCTCAAGGACAGGGGAACCTACGAGCAGTACTTC
CASSPELKDRGTYEQYF
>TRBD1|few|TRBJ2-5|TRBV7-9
TGTGCCAGCAGCCCTGAGACAGGGCGGCAAGAGACCCAGTACTTC
CASSPETGRQETQYF
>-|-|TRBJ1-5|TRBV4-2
TGTGCCAGCAGCCAAGAGAGGGTTTGGGGGAATGAGCCCCAGCATTTT
CASSQERVWGNEPQHF
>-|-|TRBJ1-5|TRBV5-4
TGTGCCAGCAGCTTGGAAAGTTTGGCGGGGGATTATCAGCCCCAGCATTTT
CASSLESLAGDYQPQHF
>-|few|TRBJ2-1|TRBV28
TGTGCCAGCAGTTTATTGTCCGCGGGGCCTCAGAATGAGCAGTTCTTC
CASSLLSAGPQNEQFF
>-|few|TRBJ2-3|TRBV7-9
TGTGCCAGCAGCTTGGGGGCAGATACGCAGTATTTT
CASSLGADTQYF
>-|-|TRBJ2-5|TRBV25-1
TGTGCCAGCAGTGAATCCGAGACCCAGTACTTC
CASSESETQYF
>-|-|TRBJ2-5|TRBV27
TGTGCCAGCAGTTTATACCCCCCTCCTAGGGGCCAAGAGACCCAGTACTTC
CASSLYPPPRGQETQYF
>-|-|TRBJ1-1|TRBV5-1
TGCGCCAGCAGCTTGGGCACTGAAGCTTTCTTT
CASSLGTEAFF
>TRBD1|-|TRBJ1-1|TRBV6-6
TGTGCCAGCAGCGGGACAGAGCTGAACACTGAAGCTTTCTTT
CASSGTELNTEAFF
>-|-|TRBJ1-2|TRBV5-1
TGCGCCAGCAGCTTGGTTTCAGGTGGGCAGCAAGACACCTTC
CASSLVSGGQQDTF
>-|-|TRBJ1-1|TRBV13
TGTGCCAGCAGGGGAAACACTGAAGCTTTCTTT
CASRGNTEAFF
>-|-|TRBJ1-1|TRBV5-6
TGTGCCAGCAGCTGGGCCACTGAAGCTTTCTTT
CASSWATEAFF
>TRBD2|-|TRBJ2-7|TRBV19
TGTGCCAGTGCTATAGCGGGCTCCTCCTACGAGCAGTACTTC
CASAIAGSSYEQYF
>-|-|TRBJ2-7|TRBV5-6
TGTGCCAGCAGAACAGGGCCTGGCGACGAGCAGTACTTC
CASRTGPGDEQYF
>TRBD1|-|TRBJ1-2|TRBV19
TGTGCCAGTAGTCCCCGTCCAGGGGGCGGGGGCTACACCTTC
CASSPRPGGGGYTF
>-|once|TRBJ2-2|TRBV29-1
TGCAGCGTTGTAGGTAACACCGGGGAGCTGTTTTTT
CSVVGNTGELFF
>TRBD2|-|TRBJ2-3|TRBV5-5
TGTGCCAGCAGCTCGGGACTAGCGGGGCCCCAGCCAGATACGCAGTATTTT
CASSSGLAGPQPDTQYF
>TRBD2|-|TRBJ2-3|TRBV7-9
TGTGCCAGCAGCCGGACTAGCGGGAAGCTGCTAGATACGCAGTATTTT
CASSRTSGKLLDTQYF
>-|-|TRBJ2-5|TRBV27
TGTGCCAGTAAAAATTCGTACCAAGAGACCCAGTACTTC
CASKNSYQETQYF
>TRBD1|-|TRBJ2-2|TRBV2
TGTGCCAGCAGCGACAGCCCCAGGGGGCTCGGGGAGCTGTTTTTT
CASSDSPRGLGELFF
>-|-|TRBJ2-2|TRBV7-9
TGTGCCAGCAGCTTAGAGGGAGGCTTCAACACCGGGGAGCTGTTTTTT
CASSLEGGFNTGELFF
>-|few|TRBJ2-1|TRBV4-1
TGCGCCAGCAGCCAAGAACTCGACGAGCCATTCGAGCAGTTCTTC
CASSQELDEPFEQFF
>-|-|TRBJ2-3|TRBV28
TGTGCCAGCAGTTCAGGAGGCCTGGGAGATACGCAGTATTTT
CASSSGGLGDTQYF
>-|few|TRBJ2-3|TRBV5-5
TGTGCCAGCAGCTTAGAAAAGGGGTGGCCCACAGATACGCAGTATTTT
CASSLEKGWPTDTQYF
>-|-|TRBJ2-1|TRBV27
TGTGCCAGCAGTTTAGCCTGGGTAGACAATGAGCAGTTCTTC
CASSLAWVDNEQFF
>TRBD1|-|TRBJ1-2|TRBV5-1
TGCGCCAGCAGCGTGGTAGGGACAGGTCGTGGCTACACCTTC
CASSVVGTGRGYTF
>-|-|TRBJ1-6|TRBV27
TGTGCCAGCGCCCTCGTGTTGGGGGGGAATTCACCCCTCCACTTT
CASALVLGGNSPLHF
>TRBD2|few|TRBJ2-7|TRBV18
TGTGCCAGCTCACCCCGCACTAGCGACAGCTACGAGCAGTACTTC
CASSPRTSDSYEQYF
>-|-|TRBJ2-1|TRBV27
TGTGCCAGCAGTTTAAAATCCTACAATGAGCAGTTCTTC
CASSLKSYNEQFF
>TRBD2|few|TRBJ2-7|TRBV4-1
TGCGCCAGCAGCCCCGTCGGGACTAGCGGTTCCTACGAGCAGTACTTC
CASSPVGTSGSYEQYF
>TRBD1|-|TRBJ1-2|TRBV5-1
TGCGCCAGCAGCTCCGGGACAGGGAACCCCTATGGCTACACCTTC
CASSSGTGNPYGYTF
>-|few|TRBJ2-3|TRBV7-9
TGTGCCAGCACCATCACAGGGACGCAGTATTTT
CASTITGTQYF
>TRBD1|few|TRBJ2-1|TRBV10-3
TGTGCCGTTTCCACGACAGGGGGCAAAGAGAATGAGCAGTTCTTC
CAVSTTGGKENEQFF
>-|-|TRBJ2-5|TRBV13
TGTGCCAGCAGCTTAGGCAGGAGAACCCAAGAGACCCAGTACTTC
CASSLGRRTQETQYF
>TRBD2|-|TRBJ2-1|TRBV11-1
TGTGCCAGCAGCTTAGATTGGACTAGCGGGGACCGGCTCTACAATGAGCAGTTCTTC
CASSLDWTSGDRLYNEQFF
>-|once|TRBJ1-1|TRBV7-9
TGTGCCAGCAGCCCCGCTGTCGGGGAAAGGGGCACTGAAGCTTTCTTT
CASSPAVGERGTEAFF
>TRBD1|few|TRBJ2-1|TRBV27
TGTGCCAGCAGGACAGGGGCTCATGAGCAGTTCTTC
CASRTGAHEQFF
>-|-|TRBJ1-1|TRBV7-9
TGTGCCAGCAGCCATACAGGGTTCAGTGAAGCTTTCTTT
CASSHTGFSEAFF
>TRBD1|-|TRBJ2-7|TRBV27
TGTGCCAGCAGCGACAGGGGTTTTGCGTACGAGCAGTACTTC
CASSDRGFAYEQYF
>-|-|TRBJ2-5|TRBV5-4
TGTGCCAGCAGCTCCCCCTTGGCGGAGGGGCCGGAGACCCAGTACTTC
CASSSPLAEGPETQYF
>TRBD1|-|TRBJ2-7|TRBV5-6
TGTGCCAGCGCACAGGGGCGAACCTACGAGCAGTACTTC
CASAQGRTYEQYF
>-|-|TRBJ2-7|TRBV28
TGTGCCAGCAGTTTGACGGGAATCAACGAGCAGTACTTC
CASSLTGINEQYF
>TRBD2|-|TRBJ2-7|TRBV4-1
TGCGCCAGCAGCCAAGATCCGGGGGGAGGCCCAGACGAGCAGTACTTC
CASSQDPGGGPDEQYF
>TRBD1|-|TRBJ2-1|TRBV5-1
TGCGCCAGCAGCTTCGGAACAGGGGGCTTTGAGCAGTTCTTC
CASSFGTGGFEQFF
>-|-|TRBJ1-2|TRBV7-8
TGTGCCAGCAGCTCCTTTCAAGATTCCCTCGATGGCTACACCTTC
CASSSFQDSLDGYTF
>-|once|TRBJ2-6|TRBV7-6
TGTGCCAGCAGCTTATCGGCGGCAGGGGCCAACGTCCTGACTTTC
CASSLSAAGANVLTF
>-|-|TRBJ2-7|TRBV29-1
TGCAGCGTTGAAGGCCACAGGGACTACGAGCAGTACTTC
CSVEGHRDYEQYF
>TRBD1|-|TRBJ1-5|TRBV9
TGTGCCAGCAGCGCGACAGGGGATAGCAATCAGCCCCAGCATTTT
CASSATGDSNQPQHF
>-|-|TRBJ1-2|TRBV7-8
TGTGCCAGCAGCTTAGCGGGAGGGGTAAATGGCTACACCTTC
CASSLAGGVNGYTF